The 24 T cell receptor beta chains given below trace back to one sample, sequenced in a study of shared clonotypes between healthy human individuals. Assay: immunoSEQ multiplex PCR; the TCRdb copy retains only in-frame clones and omits some. This table holds about 560,000 clones, around 77% found once. The sample comprised PBMCs. These receptor sequences come from a woman in her thirties or forties in good health. Some clones in this sample may be carry-over from other donors' samples.

This clone was counted a single time. The chain has TRBV10-3 and TRBJ2-1, with TRBD2 matching 7 bases. Per the germline V gene, CDR1 is ENHRY and CDR2 is SYGVKD. The CDR3 contains 15 residues. J was trimmed by 10 bases and V by 4 bases; bases with no gene match: 13. CDR3 region: CAISGGRTSGEEQFF. DNA of the CDR3: TGTGCCATCAGTGGTGGGCGGACTAGTGGGGAAGAGCAGTTCTTC.

The CDR3 here is CAWSDGRALGETQYF. CDR3 nucleotides: TGTGCCTGGAGTGACGGGAGGGCCCTCGGGGAGACCCAGTACTTC. The chain couples TRBV30 to TRBJ2-5, with 8 bases lining up with TRBD2. The CDR3 consists of 15 residues. The germline CDR1 and CDR2 sequences are GTSNPN and SVGIG (reference sequence). With V trimmed by 1 base and J by 5 bases, 9 bases remained unmatched.

The chain uses TRBV19 and TRBJ1-5; 9 nucleotides line up with TRBD1. V dropped 4 bases and J dropped 7; count of bases not matched to a gene: 8. Per germline, CDR1 LNHDA and CDR2 SQIVND (reference sequence). The CDR3 consists of 15 residues. CDR3 DNA sequence: TGTGCCAGTAGTACCCCCCACAGGGGGCTGCAGCCCCAGCATTTT. It is translated as CASSTPHRGLQPQHF.

This clone was seen ten or more times. The rearrangement links TRBV30 to TRBJ1-3; 7 bases are a match to TRBD1. This CDR3 has 14 residues. V trimming: 4 bases; J trimming: 1 base; junction bases outside the gene matches: 4. Per the germline V gene, CDR1 is GTSNPN and CDR2 is SVGIG (reference sequence). The CDR3 loop reads CAWMGQFSGNTIYF. The DNA of the CDR3 is TGTGCCTGGATGGGACAGTTTTCTGGAAACACCATATATTTT.

The chain has TRBV2 and TRBJ1-4, with D possibly matching TRBD1 (5 bases). The germline V gene encodes CDR1 SNHLY and CDR2 FYNNEI. CDR3 size: 20 residues. Trimming took 5 bases from V and 0 from J, leaving 25 bases between them. DNA of the CDR3: TGTGCCAGCAGTCGCCCCCGCAGGGCCCTCCAGATTGCAACTAATGAAAAACTGTTTTTT. It is translated as CASSRPRRALQIATNEKLFF.

The chain recombines TRBV7-3 with TRBJ1-4; D unclear. The CDR3 is 16 residues long. Per the germline V gene, CDR1 is SGHTA and CDR2 is FQGTGA. Deletions cut 5 bases from V and 2 bases from J, with 15 bases between. CDR3 in DNA: TGTGCCAGCAGCCTCGGCCCTCGAGGGACTAATGAAAAACTGTTTTTT. Translation: CASSLGPRGTNEKLFF.

This chain uses TRBV18 with TRBJ1-4; D call uncertain. The ends were cut back, 2 bases at V and 7 bases at J, with 8 bases in the middle. In germline, CDR1 is KGHSH, CDR2 LQKENI. The CDR3 is 13 amino acids. Here the CDR3 reads CASSPGPAEKLFF. DNA for the CDR3: TGTGCCAGCTCACCAGGACCCGCTGAAAAACTGTTTTTT.

This sequence joins TRBV25-1 and TRBJ2-7; tentatively, D is TRBD1 or TRBD2 (7 bases each). This CDR3 contains 15 residues. V was clipped by 4 bases and J by 2 bases, with 15 bases between them. Germline V gives CDR1 MGHDK, CDR2 SYGVNS. CDR3 sequence (DNA): TGTGCCAGCAGTGCCGCGACAGGGACTACCTACGAGCAGTACTTC. This sequence encodes CASSAATGTTYEQYF.

This clone was observed a single time. J is TRBJ2-2 and V is TRBV4-1, with 8 bases fitting TRBD2. The CDR3 spans 15 residues. The germline CDR1 and CDR2 sequences are MGHRA and YSYEKL. The junction had 4 bases not matched to a gene; V was cut back by 6 bases and J by 1 base. The CDR3 region is CASRRTSQNTGELFF. In nucleotides, the CDR3 is TGCGCCAGCAGACGGACTAGCCAGAACACCGGGGAGCTGTTTTTT.

This clone was observed a single time. This rearrangement joins TRBV7-2 to TRBJ2-1; 8 bases are a match to TRBD1. This CDR3 has 15 amino acids. V dropped 5 bases and J dropped 7; count of bases not matched to a gene: 10. Germline values: CDR1 SGHTA, CDR2 FQGNSA. DNA for the CDR3: TGTGCCAGCAGCCTAGAAGGGCAGGGGGCGAATGAGCAGTTCTTC. The encoded protein is CASSLEGQGANEQFF.

CDR3 bases: TGTGCCAGCAGCTTAAACCGGGGTGGGGGCCGAGAGACCCAGTACTTC. As protein: CASSLNRGGGRETQYF. The genes are TRBV7-3 and TRBJ2-5; D may be TRBD1 (6 bases). CDR3 length: 16 residues. Germline V gene data show CDR1 as SGHTA and CDR2 as FQGTGA. V shed 1 base and J shed 4 bases, with 16 bases lying between them.

The J gene is TRBJ1-5, the V gene TRBV19, with TRBD1 matching over 8 bases. V lost 10 bases, J lost 1 base, and 18 bases stayed unmatched. The CDR3 covers 18 residues. The germline V gene encodes CDR1 LNHDA and CDR2 SQIVND (reference sequence). The CDR3, as DNA: TGTGCCACTAACAGGGGACAGGACTACCTATGGAGCAATCAGCCCCAGCATTTT. Protein product: CATNRGQDYLWSNQPQHF.

Only a few counts were recorded for this clone. This chain connects TRBV4-1 to TRBJ2-1; 10 positions match TRBD2. Germline lookup yields CDR1 MGHRA and CDR2 YSYEKL. The J segment lost 5 bases and the V segment lost 3 bases, leaving 10 bases of the junction unmatched. CDR3 length: 17 amino acids. The CDR3 here is CASSHPSGAGGHNEQFF. The CDR3 DNA reads as TGCGCCAGCAGCCACCCCTCGGGAGCGGGAGGGCACAATGAGCAGTTCTTC.

This clone was detected only once. J is TRBJ2-3 and V is TRBV5-1; possible D gene TRBD2, 5 bases. The CDR3 contains 13 residues. The germline V gene has CDR1 SGHRS and CDR2 YFSETQ. The V end lost 0 bases, the J end lost 8 bases, and 10 bases lay between the germline ends. The CDR3 DNA follows: TGCGCCAGCAGCTTGGATCTAGCCAGTACGCAGTATTTT. Translation gives CASSLDLASTQYF.

This rearrangement joins TRBV4-3 to TRBJ2-2; TRBD2 agrees at 9 bases. Germline CDR1 LGHNA, CDR2 YSLEER. The length of the CDR3 is 18 residues. With 1 base clipped from V and 4 bases from J, the junction kept 10 bases outside the gene matches. The CDR3 loop is CASSQVTSGSLVTGELFF. Here the CDR3 DNA reads TGCGCCAGCAGCCAAGTGACTAGCGGATCCCTAGTCACCGGGGAGCTGTTTTTT.

V usage is TRBV7-9 and J usage is TRBJ1-1; maybe TRBD1 (5 bases). V was shortened by 1 base and J by 4 bases, with 10 bases between the two germline ends. Germline V lookup: CDR1 SEHNR, CDR2 FQNEAQ (reference sequence). This CDR3 comprises 14 residues. CDR3 loop: CASSLVRDVTEAFF. The CDR3 DNA reads as TGTGCCAGCAGCTTAGTAAGGGACGTCACTGAAGCTTTCTTT.

This clone has only one observation. The chain employs TRBV7-8 and TRBJ2-5; 12 bases match TRBD2. CDR1 and CDR2 from the germline V gene are SGHVS and FQNEAQ. Germline trimming cut 1 base from V and 5 bases from J; bases unmatched to any gene: 5. The CDR3 runs to 16 residues. CDR3 nucleotides: TGTGCCAGCAGCTTAGTTAGACTAGCGGGAGCGGAGACCCAGTACTTC. Translation: CASSLVRLAGAETQYF.

The rearrangement uses TRBV5-1 and TRBJ2-3; TRBD2 matches 8 bases. This CDR3 has 17 amino acids. Germline V CDR1 and CDR2: SGHRS, YFSETQ. V shed 1 base, J shed 4 bases, and the junction held 11 bases outside the gene matches. The CDR3, as DNA: TGCGCCAGCAGCTTGCTCTCGGGAGGGCGAAGAGCAGATACGCAGTATTTT. Encoded protein: CASSLLSGGRRADTQYF.

Only a few counts were recorded for this clone. The sample holds other DNA sequences that translate to the same CDR3. This rearrangement joins TRBV28 to TRBJ1-5, with D tentatively TRBD1 (5 bases). Germline lookup yields CDR1 MDHEN and CDR2 SYDVKM. CDR3 length: 12 amino acids. Trimming removed 2 bases from V and 6 bases from J, with 5 bases in between. In DNA form, the CDR3 reads TGTGCCAGCAGTTTAGGGGGTCAGCCCCAGCATTTT. This gives the protein CASSLGGQPQHF.

This chain joins TRBV19 and TRBJ2-7; 7 nucleotides align to TRBD2. This CDR3 is 13 amino acids long. With V trimmed by 4 bases and J by 3 bases, 3 bases remained unmatched. CDR1 is LNHDA, CDR2 SQIVND, per germline (reference sequence). For the CDR3, the DNA is TGTGCCAGTAGTAAACGGGAGGACTACGAGCAGTACTTC. Translated, it gives CASSKREDYEQYF.

V is TRBV7-2 and J is TRBJ2-3; 13 nucleotides match TRBD2. CDR1 is SGHTA and CDR2 is FQGNSA in the germline V gene. The trim removed 7 bases at V and 1 base at J, leaving 2 bases unmatched. This CDR3 contains 15 residues. The CDR3 coding sequence is TGTGCCAGCACCGGGACTAGCGGGGGCACAGATACGCAGTATTTT. It is translated as CASTGTSGGTDTQYF.

V and J are TRBV6-5 and TRBJ1-2, with a weak D call TRBD1 (5 bases). The CDR3 runs 16 residues. In germline, CDR1 is MNHEY, CDR2 SVGAGI. V was shortened by 4 bases and J by 5 bases, with 20 bases between the two germline ends. This chain's CDR3 is CASSSSGGESIYGYTF. The CDR3 bases are TGTGCCAGCAGTTCCTCGGGAGGGGAGAGCATTTATGGCTACACCTTC.

The chain is built from TRBV5-4 and TRBJ2-1; TRBD2 is a possible D gene (5 bases). CDR1 is SGHNT and CDR2 is YYREEE in the germline V gene (reference sequence). The CDR3 is 15 residues long. V was clipped by 5 bases and J by 8 bases, with 20 bases between them. CDR3 sequence (DNA): TGTGCCAGCAGTTACGGAGGACTGGCGAGGGATGAGCAGTTCTTC. This translates into CASSYGGLARDEQFF.

The chain combines TRBV9 with TRBJ2-3; possible D gene TRBD2, 6 bases. This CDR3 spans 14 amino acids. Trimming cost V 3 bases and J 1 base, with 9 bases left between them. In germline, CDR1 is SGDLS, CDR2 YYNGEE. DNA for the CDR3: TGTGCCAGCAGCGGGGTAGCGGGCACAGATACGCAGTATTTT. Its protein is CASSGVAGTDTQYF.